The 4 T cell receptor beta chains below were found in one sample sequenced in a study of blood T cell repertoires in COVID-19. Repertoires were generated with immunoSEQ multiplex PCR, while TCRdb's copy carries only in-frame clones and drops some. The sample consists of approximately 97,000 clones, 84% of them appearing once. The source material was peripheral blood. The receptors stem from a human donor in a cohort sampled during active COVID-19.

This clone was found a few times. This chain connects TRBV13 to TRBJ1-5, with 10 bases lining up with TRBD1. This CDR3 region has 14 residues. After removal of 3 bases from V and 10 bases from J, the junction contained 6 bases not matched to a gene. CDR1 is PRHDT and CDR2 is FYEKMQ in the germline V gene (reference sequence). As DNA, the CDR3 is TGTGCCAGCAGCTTGGGGGACAGGGGTTCCCCCCAGCATTTT. Its protein is CASSLGDRGSPQHF.

This clone was recorded once. V is TRBV19 and J is TRBJ1-1; D perhaps matches TRBD1 (5 bases). Trimming cost V 2 bases and J 5 bases, with 9 bases left between them. The CDR3 has 13 residues. CDR1 LNHDA and CDR2 SQIVND come from the germline V gene (reference sequence). The chain's CDR3 is CASSIQGVTEAFF. The CDR3 DNA sequence: TGTGCCAGTAGTATACAGGGCGTTACTGAAGCTTTCTTT.

There are a few counts of this clone. The chain uses TRBV6-5 and TRBJ1-5; D is possibly TRBD1 (5 bases). Germline V gene lookup returns CDR1 MNHEY and CDR2 SVGAGI. Trimming removed 4 bases from V and 7 bases from J, with 17 bases in between. The CDR3 has 15 residues. CDR3 DNA sequence: TGTGCCAGCAGTTCCCAGGGTAGTTTCGGCCAGCCCCAGCATTTT. It translates to CASSSQGSFGQPQHF.

The chain recombines TRBV10-3 with TRBJ2-3; D might be TRBD1 (6 bases). V lost 2 bases and J lost 0, with 12 bases in between. The CDR3 spans 16 residues. Germline CDR1 is ENHRY and CDR2 is SYGVKD. The CDR3 loop reads CAISETGQASTDTQYF. CDR3 DNA sequence: TGTGCCATCAGTGAGACAGGGCAAGCTAGCACAGATACGCAGTATTTT.